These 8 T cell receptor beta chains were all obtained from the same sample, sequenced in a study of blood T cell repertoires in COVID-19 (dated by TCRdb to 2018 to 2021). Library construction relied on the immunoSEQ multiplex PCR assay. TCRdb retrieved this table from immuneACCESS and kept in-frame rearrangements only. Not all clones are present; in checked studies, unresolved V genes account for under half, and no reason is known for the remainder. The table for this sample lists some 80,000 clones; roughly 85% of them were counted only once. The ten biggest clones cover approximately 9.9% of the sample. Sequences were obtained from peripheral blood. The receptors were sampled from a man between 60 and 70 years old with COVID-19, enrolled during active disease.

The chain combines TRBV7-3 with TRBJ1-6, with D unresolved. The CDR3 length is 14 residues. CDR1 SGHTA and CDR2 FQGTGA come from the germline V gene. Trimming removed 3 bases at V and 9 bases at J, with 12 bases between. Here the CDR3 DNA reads TGTGCCAGCAGCTTGACCCGACAAGCTTCACCCCTCCACTTT. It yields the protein CASSLTRQASPLHF.

CDR3 amino acids: CASSLSLDSSYTEAFF. Here the CDR3 DNA reads TGTGCCAGCAGTTTATCACTTGACTCAAGTTACACTGAAGCTTTCTTT. The rearrangement links TRBV27 to TRBJ1-1; D unclear. Germline V gives CDR1 MNHEY, CDR2 SMNVEV (reference sequence). With 0 bases removed from V and 3 bases from J, the gap between germline ends came to 14 bases. The CDR3 runs 16 residues.

CDR3 nucleotide sequence: TGTGCTAGTGGCTTGACAGGGGGCGCTGGAAACACCATATATTTT. Translation gives CASGLTGGAGNTIYF. The V gene is TRBV12-5, the J gene TRBJ1-3; 10 bases are shared with TRBD1. CDR3 length: 15 residues. Germline CDR1 is LGHNT and CDR2 is FRNRAP. V lost 6 bases to trimming and J lost 2 bases; unmatched junction nucleotides: 4.

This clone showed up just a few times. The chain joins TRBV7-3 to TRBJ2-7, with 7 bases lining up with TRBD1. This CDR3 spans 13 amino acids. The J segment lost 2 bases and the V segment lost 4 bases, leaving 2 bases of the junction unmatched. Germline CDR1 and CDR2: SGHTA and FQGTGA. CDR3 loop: CASSWDSTYEQYF. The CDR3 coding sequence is TGTGCCAGCAGCTGGGACAGCACCTACGAGCAGTACTTC.

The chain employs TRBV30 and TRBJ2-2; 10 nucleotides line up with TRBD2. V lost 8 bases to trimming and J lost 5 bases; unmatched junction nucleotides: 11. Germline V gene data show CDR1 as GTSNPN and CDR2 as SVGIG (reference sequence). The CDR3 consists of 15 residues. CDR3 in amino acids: CARDSLAGDTGELFF. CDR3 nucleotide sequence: TGTGCCCGCGACTCCCTAGCGGGAGATACCGGGGAGCTGTTTTTT.

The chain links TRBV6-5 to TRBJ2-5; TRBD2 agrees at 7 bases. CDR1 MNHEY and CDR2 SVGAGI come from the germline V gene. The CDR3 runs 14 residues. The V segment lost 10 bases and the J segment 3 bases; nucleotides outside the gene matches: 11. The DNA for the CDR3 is TGTGCCATCACCCCGGGGGGAAATGAAGAGACCCAGTACTTC. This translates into CAITPGGNEETQYF.

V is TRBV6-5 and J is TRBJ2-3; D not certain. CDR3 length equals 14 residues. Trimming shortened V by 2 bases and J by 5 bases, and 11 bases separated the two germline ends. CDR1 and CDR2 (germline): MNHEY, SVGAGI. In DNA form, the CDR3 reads TGTGCCAGCAGTTACCGGATTTACAGAGATACGCAGTATTTT. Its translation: CASSYRIYRDTQYF.

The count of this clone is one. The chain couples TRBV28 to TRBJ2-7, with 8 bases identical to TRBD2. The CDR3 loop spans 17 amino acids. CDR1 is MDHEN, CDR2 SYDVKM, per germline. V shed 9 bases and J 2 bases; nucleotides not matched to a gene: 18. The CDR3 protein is CASALAGRRIRTYEQYF. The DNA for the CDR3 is TGTGCCAGTGCTTTAGCGGGACGGCGGATCAGGACCTACGAGCAGTACTTC.